These 24 T cell receptor beta chains were sequenced from one sample in a study of CD8 T cells in ankylosing spondylitis. Whole-study results and caveats: Blood of patients with ankylosing spondylitis appeared to be characterized by a TCR beta motif of several highly homologous variants.

For these receptors, no antigen is known. From the 5' RACE reads, TCRdb called clonotypes with MiXCR, one entry per CDR3 protein. The sample shows 750,000 to 850,000 distinct CDR3 sequences, roughly 10% of them seen only once. Specimen: blood, either unsorted or a sorted T cell fraction (not recorded which). The receptors derive from a male donor with ankylosing spondylitis.

This clonotype was recorded many times. This sequence joins TRBV7-8 and TRBJ2-3; D unclear. Germline CDR1 is SGHVS and CDR2 is FQNEAQ. The CDR3 totals 13 residues. V lost 3 bases and J 5 bases, leaving 9 bases between the germline ends. The CDR3 coding sequence is TGTGCCAGCAGCTTCGGCCCTGAAGATACGCAGTATTTT. Encoded protein: CASSFGPEDTQYF.

Only a few counts were recorded for this clonotype. Compared with germline, one end of the junction differs, possibly owing to a read error. The chain recombines TRBV12-3 or TRBV12-4 with TRBJ2-7; 7 bases match TRBD1. The length of the CDR3 is 11 residues. This CDR3 reads CASSLYGQVGF. The CDR3 region has the DNA TGTGCCAGCAGTTTATACGGACAGGTGGGCTTC.

The sample holds a few counts of this clonotype. V usage is TRBV5-1 and J usage is TRBJ1-4; TRBD1 agrees at 7 bases. Trimming cost V 0 bases and J 12 bases; bases outside gene matches: 5. Germline lookup yields CDR1 SGHRS and CDR2 YFSETQ. The CDR3 covers 13 residues. Written as DNA, the CDR3 is TGCGCCAGCAGCTTGGGCTTGGGGACAGAACTGTTTTTT. Translated, it gives CASSLGLGTELFF.

At least ten counts were recorded for this clonotype. The gene calls are TRBV29-1 and TRBJ2-2; 8 bases fit TRBD1. The length of the CDR3 is 15 residues. Per the germline V gene, CDR1 is SQVTM and CDR2 is ANQGSEA. The ends lost 2 bases at V and 5 bases at J; junction bases unmatched: 7. CDR3 residues: CSVESDRGSTGELFF. The CDR3 DNA is TGCAGCGTTGAAAGCGACAGGGGATCGACCGGGGAGCTGTTTTTT.

This clonotype was found a few times. The chain joins TRBV25-1 to TRBJ2-7; D remains unclear. Germline V gives CDR1 MGHDK, CDR2 SYGVNS. Trimming left V 3 bases short and J 1 base short, with 13 bases between. The CDR3 runs to 15 residues. The CDR3 loop reads CASSDGPYFSYEQYF. The CDR3 region has the DNA TGTGCCAGCAGTGACGGACCTTACTTTTCCTACGAGCAGTACTTC.

The V call is TRBV20-1, the J call TRBJ2-2; unclear D gene. The CDR3 consists of 16 residues. Germline lookup yields CDR1 DFQATT and CDR2 SNEGSKA (reference sequence). V lost 5 bases, J lost 4 bases, and 20 bases lay in between. This CDR3 is CSAGPGIVAGTGELFF. The CDR3 bases are TGCAGTGCTGGACCCGGAATTGTGGCAGGCACCGGGGAGCTGTTTTTT.

In its sample, this clonotype was seen a few times. V gene TRBV4-2 combines with J gene TRBJ1-5; 7 positions match TRBD1. The CDR3 sequence is 14 residues long. Trimming removed 5 bases from V and 6 bases from J; junction bases left unmatched: 7. Looked up from germline, CDR1 is LGHNA and CDR2 is YNFKEQ. CDR3 sequence reads: CASSIDREGQPQHF. In DNA form, the CDR3 reads TGTGCCAGCAGCATAGACAGGGAGGGTCAGCCCCAGCATTTT.

In its sample, this clonotype was seen many times. The V gene is TRBV20-1, the J gene TRBJ2-7; 8 nucleotides agree with TRBD1. This CDR3 is built from 16 residues. V was pared by 0 bases and J by 2 bases, with 9 bases of the junction left unmatched. Germline V gives CDR1 DFQATT, CDR2 SNEGSKA (reference sequence). CDR3 sequence reads: CSARDTGTGEAYEQYF. For the CDR3, the DNA is TGCAGTGCTAGAGATACCGGGACAGGTGAGGCCTACGAGCAGTACTTC.

This clonotype was seen repeatedly, ten times or more. The V call is TRBV20-1, the J call TRBJ2-1; no reliable D call. The germline V and J ends were trimmed by 1 base and 8 bases, with 9 bases remaining between them. Germline V gene lookup returns CDR1 DFQATT and CDR2 SNEGSKA (reference sequence). CDR3 length: 12 residues. The DNA of the CDR3 is TGCAGTGCTAGAGGGGAAGTCTATGAGCAGTTCTTC. Translation: CSARGEVYEQFF.

V and J are TRBV24-1 and TRBJ2-3; a possible D gene is TRBD2 (6 bases). CDR1 is KGHDR, CDR2 SFDVKD, per germline. This CDR3 has 15 residues. With 5 bases removed from V and 4 bases from J, the gap between germline ends came to 15 bases. The CDR3 region has the DNA TGTGCCACCAGTGCCTTTGGCGGGGTGGCAGATACGCAGTATTTT. Protein product: CATSAFGGVADTQYF.

This clonotype was seen at least ten times. The chain joins TRBV12-3 or TRBV12-4 to TRBJ2-5, with D perhaps matching TRBD1 (6 bases). This CDR3 spans 13 amino acids. V was cut by 4 bases and J by 7 bases, with 13 bases left in between. CDR3 sequence: CASSSQGMATQYF. In DNA form, the CDR3 reads TGTGCCAGCAGTTCCCAGGGGATGGCGACCCAGTACTTC.

The sample holds a few counts of this clonotype. The V and J genes are TRBV24-1 and TRBJ1-1; possibly TRBD1 for D (6 bases). V dropped 6 bases and J dropped 5 bases, with 18 bases sitting between them. The CDR3 sequence is 15 residues long. The germline V gene has CDR1 KGHDR and CDR2 SFDVKD. This chain's CDR3 is CATSIGNRARTEAFF. The CDR3 DNA is TGTGCCACCAGTATCGGAAACAGGGCACGAACTGAAGCTTTCTTT.

This clonotype has just one count. CDR3 DNA: TGCGCCAGCAGTGGGGCAGTCCAAGAGACCCAGTACTTC. It translates to CASSGAVQETQYF. The V call is TRBV5-1, the J call TRBJ2-5; tentatively, D is TRBD1 (5 bases). The length of the CDR3 is 13 residues. CDR1 SGHRS and CDR2 YFSETQ come from the germline V gene. The V end was cut by 5 bases, the J end by 1 base, with 9 bases between.

The chain employs TRBV7-2 and TRBJ1-2; maybe TRBD1 (5 bases). The CDR3 length is 15 residues. Trimming stripped 0 bases from V and 2 bases from J, with 10 bases between. CDR1 is SGHTA, CDR2 FQGNSA, per germline. CDR3 sequence (DNA): TGTGCCAGCAGCTTAGCGCGGGGGAGAAACTATGGCTACACCTTC. This translates into CASSLARGRNYGYTF. Supplemented by reference TRBV7-2 and TRBJ1-2, the full variable domain reads GAGVSQSPSNKVTEKGKDVELRCDPISGHTALYWYRQSLGQGLEFLIYFQGNSAPDKSGLPSDRFSAERTGGSVSTLTIQRTQQEDSAVYLCASSLARGRNYGYTFGSGTRLTVV.

This clonotype was seen a handful of times. The chain joins TRBV5-1 to TRBJ1-1; TRBD1 agrees at 8 bases. Germline V CDR1 and CDR2: SGHRS, YFSETQ. The CDR3 contains 15 residues. The V and J ends lost 2 bases and 5 bases, in that order; junction bases with no gene match: 8. The CDR3 spells CASSLPRDRRTEAFF. CDR3 DNA: TGCGCCAGCAGCTTACCCCGGGACAGGAGGACTGAAGCTTTCTTT.

The sample holds many counts of this clonotype. The rearrangement uses TRBV20-1 and TRBJ1-2; D unclear. Per the germline V gene, CDR1 is DFQATT and CDR2 is SNEGSKA (reference sequence). V was shortened by 2 bases and J by 2 bases, with 6 bases between the two germline ends. The CDR3 is 12 amino acids. CDR3 bases: TGCAGTGCTAGAATGTTAAACTATGGCTACACCTTC. This sequence encodes CSARMLNYGYTF.

This clonotype was recorded many times. The gene calls are TRBV7-9 and TRBJ1-1; 7 bases align to TRBD1. Germline lookup yields CDR1 SEHNR and CDR2 FQNEAQ (reference sequence). Trimming took 5 bases from V and 1 from J; bases not matched to a gene: 4. The CDR3 covers 14 residues. The CDR3 DNA reads as TGTGCCAGCAGCAGACAGGGCCCGAACACTGAAGCTTTCTTT. It yields the protein CASSRQGPNTEAFF.

This clonotype appeared many times. CDR3 nucleotide sequence: TGTGCCAGCAGTCCTGGGACCCCTCAATACACTGAAGCTTTCTTT. Residues: CASSPGTPQYTEAFF. The chain couples TRBV12-3 or TRBV12-4 to TRBJ1-1; possible D gene TRBD1, 5 bases. This CDR3 has 15 residues. V was clipped by 5 bases and J by 3 bases, with 16 bases between them.

At least ten counts were recorded for this clonotype. This chain connects TRBV5-1 to TRBJ2-1; unclear D gene. Germline CDR1 SGHRS, CDR2 YFSETQ. The V and J ends lost 0 bases and 0 bases respectively, with 7 bases between them. The CDR3 loop spans 15 amino acids. The CDR3 sequence: CASSLEGYSYNEQFF. The CDR3 DNA is TGCGCCAGCAGCTTGGAAGGCTACTCCTACAATGAGCAGTTCTTC.

This clonotype was counted between two and nine times. The chain links TRBV20-1 to TRBJ2-3, with D uncertain. The CDR3 is made up of 13 amino acids. The germline V gene has CDR1 DFQATT and CDR2 SNEGSKA (reference sequence). V was cut by 6 bases and J by 0 bases, with 10 bases left in between. CDR3 coding DNA: TGCAGTGCGTACCGTCCGAGCACAGATACGCAGTATTTT. This gives the protein CSAYRPSTDTQYF.

The rearrangement links TRBV12-3 or TRBV12-4 to TRBJ1-4, with D maybe TRBD1 (5 bases). The V and J ends lost 6 bases and 8 bases respectively, with 22 bases between them. This CDR3 has 16 residues. Written as DNA, the CDR3 is TGTGCCAGCAGCTACCACCCGGGGCAGGGACCCGAAAAACTGTTTTTT. Protein: CASSYHPGQGPEKLFF.

The chain links TRBV5-6 to TRBJ2-5, with TRBD2 matching over 9 bases. CDR3 size: 15 residues. CDR1 is SGHDT and CDR2 is YYEEEE in the germline V gene. J was trimmed by 4 bases and V by 1 base; bases with no gene match: 5. The CDR3 coding sequence is TGTGCCAGCAGCTTGCAAGGTAGCGGGAGAGAGACCCAGTACTTC. This codes for CASSLQGSGRETQYF. Filled out from reference TRBV5-6 and TRBJ2-5, the complete variable domain reads DAGVTQSPTHLIKTRGQQVTLRCSPKSGHDTVSWYQQALGQGPQFIFQYYEEEERQRGNFPDRFSGHQFPNYSSELNVNALLLGDSALYLCASSLQGSGRETQYFGPGTRLLVL.

CDR3 nucleotides: TGTGCCAGCTCACGCAGGGAATCTGAAGCTTTCTTT. Its protein is CASSRRESEAFF. The chain recombines TRBV18 with TRBJ1-1; D perhaps matches TRBD1 (5 bases). Germline CDR1 KGHSH, CDR2 LQKENI. CDR3 length: 12 residues. V was shortened by 4 bases and J by 6 bases, with 9 bases between the two germline ends.

In this sample, this clonotype turned up many times. The chain has TRBV12-3 or TRBV12-4 and TRBJ1-5, with unresolved D. The CDR3 is 13 residues long. Trimming stripped 3 bases from V and 6 bases from J, with 9 bases between. In nucleotides, the CDR3 is TGTGCCAGCAGTTTTGGAGGAAGTCAGCCCCAGCATTTT. Translating it yields CASSFGGSQPQHF.